The rows below give T cell receptor beta chains drawn from one sample of a study of regulatory T cells in long-lasting Graves disease. TCRdb redid the calling of the multiplex PCR reads with MiXCR, one entry per CDR3 protein. The table records roughly 420,000 distinct CDR3 sequences, around 15% of them present only once. These data are also associated with another study on T cells in Graves' hyperthyroidism and ophthalmopathy.

This material consisted of peripheral blood mononuclear cells (PBMCs), taken at new diagnosis, from a patient treated with antithyroid drugs. These receptors all come from a woman between 50 and 59 years old with Graves disease. Each CDR3 is given with its conserved first and last residue. D genes are given only for firm matches. Expanded clones get a size class; other rows say once, few or many, or leave the size out.

- - TRBJ1-2 TRBV28 CASSFVGGRGEYSYTF TGTGCCAGCAGTTTTGTAGGCGGCAGAGGCGAATACAGCTACACCTTT
many - TRBJ1-1 TRBV10-3 CAIRYEGTEAFF TGTGCCATCAGGTACGAGGGGACTGAAGCTTTCTTT
few TRBD2 TRBJ2-3 TRBV2 CASIGFKRERTDTQYF TGTGCCAGCATCGGTTTCAAGCGGGAGAGGACAGATACGCAGTATTTT
few - TRBJ1-3 TRBV12-3/TRBV12-4 CASSFGISGNTIYF TGTGCCAGCAGTTTCGGTATCTCTGGAAACACCATATATTTT
many - TRBJ2-1 TRBV11-1 CASRDPGNGAPWQFF TGTGCCAGCAGGGACCCGGGAAACGGGGCACCGTGGCAGTTCTTC
few - TRBJ1-2 TRBV2 CASSEHGGSPNYGYTF TGTGCCAGCAGCGAACACGGAGGGTCCCCCAACTATGGCTACACCTTC
many - TRBJ2-2 TRBV29-1 CSVVTGQTNTGELFF TGCAGCGTTGTTACCGGACAGACGAACACCGGGGAGCTGTTTTTT
many TRBD2 TRBJ2-1 TRBV10-3 CAISGTSGNNEQFF TGTGCCATCAGTGGGACTAGCGGGAACAATGAGCAGTTCTTC
many - TRBJ2-1 TRBV5-1 CASSAPVEQFF TGCGCCAGCAGCGCCCCGGTTGAGCAGTTCTTC
many - TRBJ2-7 TRBV30 CAWNKGAYEQYF TGTGCCTGGAATAAGGGGGCCTACGAGCAGTACTTC
- TRBD2 TRBJ2-2 TRBV4-2 CASSQPGLAGERGNTGELFF TGTGCCAGCAGCCAGCCTGGACTAGCGGGAGAGCGGGGAAACACCGGGGAGCTGTTTTTT
many - TRBJ2-7 TRBV20-1 CSASRARQFSYEQYF TGCAGTGCCTCGCGGGCGAGACAGTTCTCCTACGAGCAGTACTTC
few TRBD1 TRBJ1-4 TRBV19 CASSVQGAREKLFF TGTGCCAGTAGTGTACAGGGGGCGCGTGAAAAACTGTTTTTT
few - TRBJ2-5 TRBV9 CASSPTRTRGETQYF TGTGCCAGCAGCCCCACACGGACCCGCGGGGAGACCCAGTACTTC
many - TRBJ2-4 TRBV6-1 CASSPGTLKGDIQYF TGTGCCAGCAGCCCCGGGACGCTTAAGGGAGACATTCAGTACTTC
- - TRBJ1-2 TRBV11-1 CASSLAGSYGYAF TGTGCCAGCAGCTTAGCGGGGAGCTATGGCTACGCCTTC
many - TRBJ2-3 TRBV6-1 CATQEFDTQYF TGTGCCACCCAGGAGTTCGATACGCAGTATTTT
many - TRBJ2-5 TRBV6-7 CASSYNHQETQYF TGTGCCAGCAGTTACAACCACCAAGAGACCCAGTACTTC
many - TRBJ2-7 TRBV20-1 CSAKPGGGQGYEQYF TGCAGTGCCAAACCGGGGGGGGGACAGGGCTACGAGCAGTACTTC
few TRBD2 TRBJ2-3 TRBV24-1 CATSDPRAGGVRADTQYF TGTGCCACCAGTGATCCCCGGGCGGGGGGAGTGAGGGCAGATACGCAGTATTTT
many TRBD1 TRBJ2-7 TRBV20-1 CSGYRQGDYEQYF TGCAGTGGCTACCGACAGGGTGACTACGAGCAGTACTTC
few - TRBJ1-5 TRBV11-3 CASSLWTGANQPQHF TGTGCCAGCAGCTTATGGACGGGGGCCAATCAGCCCCAGCATTTT
many - TRBJ1-1 TRBV2 CARVMNSDTEAFF TGTGCCAGGGTAATGAACTCGGACACTGAAGCTTTCTTT
many - TRBJ1-5 TRBV10-3 CAISDSTANNQPQHF TGTGCCATCAGTGACTCGACAGCTAACAATCAGCCCCAGCATTTT
many - TRBJ2-6 TRBV29-1 CSVGNSPGANVLTF TGCAGCGTTGGAAATTCGCCTGGGGCCAACGTCCTGACTTTC
- - TRBJ1-4 TRBV11-2 CASSSREIANEKLFF TGTGCCAGCAGCAGTCGGGAAATAGCTAATGAAAAACTGTTTTTT
many TRBD1 TRBJ1-6 TRBV20-1 CSARDIAGGYNSPLHF TGCAGTGCTAGAGATATCGCAGGGGGCTATAATTCACCCCTCCACTTT
many - TRBJ2-7 TRBV11-2 CASSLTGTPYEQYF TGTGCCAGCAGCTTGACCGGGACACCTTACGAGCAGTACTTC
many TRBD2 TRBJ2-7 TRBV11-2 CASSLAAGGRYEQYF TGTGCCAGCAGCTTAGCTGCGGGGGGCAGGTACGAGCAGTACTTC
many - TRBJ1-2 TRBV6-5 CASSSAKTGFNYGYTF TGTGCCAGCAGTTCAGCTAAGACGGGGTTTAACTATGGCTACACCTTC
many - TRBJ2-7 TRBV2 CASISEAGSSSYEQYF TGTGCCAGCATTTCTGAGGCAGGGTCAAGCTCCTACGAGCAGTACTTC
- TRBD1 TRBJ1-5 TRBV29-1 CSVAGTGLDQPQHF TGCAGCGTTGCGGGGACAGGGCTCGATCAGCCCCAGCATTTT
few - TRBJ2-7 TRBV19 CASSTTGTLEQYF TGTGCCAGTAGTACCACCGGGACCCTGGAGCAGTACTTC
few TRBD2 TRBJ2-7 TRBV5-1 CASSRTRSSYEQYF TGTGCCAGCAGCCGGACTAGGAGCTCCTACGAGCAGTACTTC
- - TRBJ1-4 TRBV14 CASSQHDGPEKLFF TGTGCCAGCAGCCAACATGACGGGCCCGAAAAACTGTTTTTT
- TRBD2 TRBJ2-7 TRBV9 CASSVGPAGLYEQYF TGTGCCAGCAGCGTAGGGCCAGCGGGGCTTTACGAGCAGTACTTC
many TRBD2 TRBJ2-1 TRBV11-2 CASSSFGLAEAGEQFF TGTGCCAGCAGCTCCTTCGGACTAGCGGAGGCAGGTGAGCAGTTCTTC
few TRBD2 TRBJ2-3 TRBV15 CATSRDRGLAGGRDTQYF TGTGCCACCAGCAGAGATCGAGGACTAGCGGGAGGTCGAGATACGCAGTATTTT
many - TRBJ1-1 TRBV5-4 CASSLGGRGSNTEAFF TGTGCCAGCAGCTTGGGGGGCCGAGGTTCGAACACTGAAGCTTTCTTT
few TRBD2 TRBJ2-1 TRBV2 CASSEALAGENEQFF TGTGCCAGCAGTGAAGCGCTAGCGGGAGAGAATGAGCAGTTCTTC
- - TRBJ1-5 TRBV19 CASINSYDSNQPQHF TGTGCCAGTATTAACAGCTACGATAGCAATCAGCCCCAGCATTTT
many TRBD1 TRBJ2-2 TRBV7-8 CASSLVPRGTGELFF TGTGCCAGCAGCTTAGTACCCAGGGGGACCGGGGAGCTGTTTTTT
- - TRBJ2-2 TRBV20-1 CSARNPSAGTGELFF TGCAGTGCTAGGAATCCTAGCGCCGGAACCGGGGAGCTGTTTTTT
many TRBD2 TRBJ2-1 TRBV28 CASTPGGSGRVGEQFF TGTGCCAGCACCCCGGGGGGTAGCGGGAGGGTGGGTGAGCAGTTCTTC
few - TRBJ1-4 TRBV28 CASSLSGSGEKLFF TGTGCCAGCAGTTTGTCAGGGTCCGGAGAAAAACTGTTTTTT
many - TRBJ2-1 TRBV7-9 CASSFSIYNEQFF TGTGCCAGCAGCTTTAGTATTTACAATGAGCAGTTCTTC
few - TRBJ2-7 TRBV12-3/TRBV12-4 CASGSSYEQYF TGTGCCAGCGGGAGTTCGTACGAGCAGTACTTC
many TRBD1 TRBJ2-7 TRBV3-1 CASSQGTGGSREQYF TGTGCCAGCAGCCAAGGGACAGGGGGTTCCCGCGAGCAGTACTTC
many TRBD2 TRBJ2-1 TRBV19 CASSIPSGRKGYYEQFF TGTGCCAGTAGTATCCCTAGCGGGAGGAAGGGCTACTATGAGCAGTTCTTC
many TRBD2 TRBJ2-1 TRBV20-1 CSAREGPYNEQFF TGCAGTGCTCGGGAGGGCCCCTACAATGAGCAGTTCTTC
- - TRBJ1-4 TRBV4-2 CASSQEKWPMGTATNEKLFF TGTGCCAGCAGCCAAGAAAAGTGGCCAATGGGGACCGCAACTAATGAAAAACTGTTTTTT
- - TRBJ2-1 TRBV7-9 CASSLGPTEQFF TGTGCCAGCAGCTTAGGGCCGACTGAGCAGTTCTTC
many TRBD2 TRBJ2-1 TRBV12-3/TRBV12-4 CASSYEPPWGLADHNEQFF TGTGCCAGCAGCTACGAGCCCCCGTGGGGACTAGCGGATCACAATGAGCAGTTCTTC
few TRBD1 TRBJ2-2 TRBV6-1 CASSDQQGRVELFF TGTGCCAGCAGTGACCAACAGGGGCGGGTGGAGCTGTTTTTT
many TRBD2 TRBJ2-3 TRBV5-1 CASSSSTSGTSDTQYF TGCGCCAGCAGCTCCTCGACTAGCGGGACGTCAGATACGCAGTATTTT
few - TRBJ2-1 TRBV9 CASSLKGSRYNEQFF TGTGCCAGCAGTTTAAAGGGGAGTAGGTACAATGAGCAGTTCTTC
many - TRBJ1-1 TRBV5-6 CATSAGGYTEAFF TGTGCCACGAGCGCTGGAGGGTACACTGAAGCTTTCTTT
- - TRBJ1-6 TRBV3-1 CASSPTQSQNSPLHF TGTGCCAGCAGCCCCACACAAAGCCAAAATTCACCCCTCCACTTT
many - TRBJ2-2 TRBV5-1 CASSFQAERTGELFF TGCGCCAGCAGCTTTCAAGCAGAGAGGACCGGGGAGCTGTTTTTT